The 16 T cell receptor beta chains given below trace back to one sample, sequenced in a study of blood T cell repertoires in COVID-19. Profiled with immunoSEQ multiplex PCR; TCRdb holds only in-frame clones, not every one. Of fewer than 500,000 clones detected, around 84% appear once; the ten largest clones hold 1.1%. The sequencing input was peripheral blood. The receptors were gathered from a human donor with acute or convalescent COVID-19. The donor label of this sample is uncertain.

The chain has TRBV19 and TRBJ1-2; D is uncertain. Trimming removed 5 bases at V and 8 bases at J, with 15 bases between. This CDR3 has 13 residues. Germline-derived CDR1 and CDR2 are LNHDA and SQIVND (reference sequence). The CDR3 region has the DNA TGTGCCAGTAGTGTCGACTTCCTGAGGGGCTACACCTTC. The encoded protein is CASSVDFLRGYTF.

V usage is TRBV27 and J usage is TRBJ1-4; TRBD1 aligns across 9 bases. The junction had 12 bases not matched to a gene; V was cut back by 7 bases and J by 12 bases. Germline CDR1 reads MNHEY; CDR2 reads SMNVEV (reference sequence). The CDR3 length is 14 residues. The DNA for the CDR3 is TGTGCCAGCACCCCCCGGGATCACAGGGGGCAACTGTTTTTT. It yields the protein CASTPRDHRGQLFF.

The CDR3 sequence: CASSEQGAYGYTF. The CDR3 DNA sequence: TGTGCCAGCAGTGAACAGGGGGCCTATGGCTACACCTTC. The chain uses TRBV2 and TRBJ1-2; 8 positions match TRBD1. This CDR3 contains 13 residues. The J segment lost 4 bases and the V segment lost 2 bases, leaving 0 bases of the junction unmatched. Germline CDR1 and CDR2: SNHLY and FYNNEI. The full variable domain, its missing parts supplied by reference TRBV2 and TRBJ1-2, is EPEVTQTPSHQVTQMGQEVILRCVPISNHLYFYWYRQILGQKVEFLVSFYNNEISEKSEIFDDQFSVERPDGSNFTLKIRSTKLEDSAMYFCASSEQGAYGYTFGSGTRLTVV.

The chain employs TRBV18 and TRBJ1-1; 7 bases are shared with TRBD1. The CDR3 loop spans 14 amino acids. Losses at the gene ends were 3 bases for V and 12 bases for J; bases not matched to a gene: 13. Germline V gene sequence: CDR1 KGHSH, CDR2 LQKENI. The CDR3 DNA sequence: TGTGCCAGCTCACCGGGAGCCAGGGGACAGTTACCTTTCTTT. Protein product: CASSPGARGQLPFF.

The V gene is TRBV20-1, the J gene TRBJ2-2; 9 nucleotides match TRBD2. The trim removed 3 bases at V and 4 bases at J, leaving 18 bases unmatched. Germline-derived CDR1 and CDR2 are DFQATT and SNEGSKA (reference sequence). The CDR3 covers 19 residues. The CDR3 protein is CSASIGPGSAGGPTGELFF. The CDR3 DNA reads TGCAGTGCTAGTATCGGTCCCGGATCGGCGGGAGGGCCCACCGGGGAGCTGTTTTTT.

V is TRBV6-5 and J is TRBJ2-2; D unresolved. The germline CDR1 and CDR2 sequences are MNHEY and SVGAGI. The V and J ends lost 4 bases and 3 bases respectively, with 3 bases between them. This CDR3 comprises 12 residues. This chain's CDR3 is CASSSHTGELFF. CDR3 nucleotide sequence: TGTGCCAGCAGTTCTCACACCGGGGAGCTGTTTTTT.

This clone was picked up a small number of times. This chain connects TRBV9 to TRBJ1-1, with D maybe TRBD1 (6 bases). The ends were cut back, 4 bases at V and 1 base at J, with 17 bases in the middle. CDR3 length: 16 residues. The germline V gene has CDR1 SGDLS and CDR2 YYNGEE. The CDR3 sequence is CASSPQTGIGNTEAFF. CDR3 nucleotides: TGTGCCAGCAGCCCCCAAACAGGGATCGGGAACACTGAAGCTTTCTTT. The full variable domain, completed using reference TRBV9 and TRBJ1-1, is DSGVTQTPKHLITATGQRVTLRCSPRSGDLSVYWYQQSLDQGLQFLIQYYNGEERAKGNILERFSAQQFPDLHSELNLSSLELGDSALYFCASSPQTGIGNTEAFFGQGTRLTVV.

The rearrangement joins TRBV5-4 to TRBJ1-4; TRBD1 matches at 7 bases. With V trimmed by 0 bases and J by 7 bases, 3 bases remained unmatched. Germline V CDR1 and CDR2: SGHNT, YYREEE (reference sequence). The CDR3 consists of 14 residues. CDR3 nucleotide sequence: TGTGCCAGCAGCTTGGTGGGACAGACTGAAAAACTGTTTTTT. Translation: CASSLVGQTEKLFF. The whole variable domain, remainder taken from reference TRBV5-4 and TRBJ1-4, is ETGVTQSPTHLIKTRGQQVTLRCSSQSGHNTVSWYQQALGQGPQFIFQYYREEENGRGNFPPRFSGLQFPNYSSELNVNALELDDSALYLCASSLVGQTEKLFFGSGTQLSVL.

This clone was counted a few times. CDR3 sequence: CASSFSEGRGEAFF. CDR3 DNA: TGTGCCAGCAGCTTTAGTGAAGGAAGAGGTGAAGCTTTCTTT. The V and J genes are TRBV9 and TRBJ1-1; D gene unclear. Germline assignment: CDR1 SGDLS and CDR2 YYNGEE. With 4 bases removed from V and 7 bases from J, the gap between germline ends came to 17 bases. The CDR3 is 14 amino acids.

The chain uses TRBV20-1 and TRBJ2-3; D is ambiguous. The CDR3 sequence is 12 residues long. Germline values: CDR1 DFQATT, CDR2 SNEGSKA (reference sequence). V was pared by 3 bases and J by 6 bases, with 10 bases between. The DNA of the CDR3 is TGCAGTGCTAGTTTTACCGGGGATACGCAGTATTTT. As protein: CSASFTGDTQYF.

With respect to this clone: Different DNA sequences within this sample yield the same CDR3. The CDR3 bases are TGCGCCAGCAGCTTGGCATCGGGGGGTAACACTGAAGCTTTCTTT. This translates into CASSLASGGNTEAFF. The chain is built from TRBV5-1 and TRBJ1-1; D perhaps matches TRBD1 (5 bases). Trimming removed 0 bases from V and 2 bases from J, with 11 bases in between. The germline V gene has CDR1 SGHRS and CDR2 YFSETQ. This CDR3 spans 15 amino acids.

The chain joins TRBV5-1 to TRBJ1-1; 7 bases map to TRBD1. V shed 4 bases, J shed 0 bases, and the junction held 6 bases outside the gene matches. CDR1 and CDR2 (germline): SGHRS, YFSETQ. The CDR3 extends over 15 amino acids. The CDR3 sequence: CASSLQTGLNTEAFF. The CDR3 nucleotides are TGCGCCAGCAGCCTCCAGACAGGGTTGAACACTGAAGCTTTCTTT.

The gene calls are TRBV3-1 (or the pseudogene TRBV3-2) and TRBJ1-3; 7 bases match TRBD1. V trimming: 6 bases; J trimming: 3 bases; junction bases outside the gene matches: 8. This CDR3 has 15 amino acids. Germline V CDR1 and CDR2: LGHDT, YNNKEL (reference sequence). The DNA for the CDR3 is TGTGCCAGCAGTCAAAGGGGGCACCTTGGAAACACCATATATTTT. Translated, it gives CASSQRGHLGNTIYF.

The J gene is TRBJ2-7, the V gene TRBV5-1; 8 bases are shared with TRBD1. The CDR3 runs to 15 residues. Germline V gives CDR1 SGHRS, CDR2 YFSETQ. J lost 1 base, V lost 4 bases, and 7 bases had no gene match. The CDR3 DNA is TGCGCCAGCAGCCTCCGGACAGGGAGGTCCTACGAGCAGTACTTC. This codes for CASSLRTGRSYEQYF.

The chain has TRBV7-7 and TRBJ2-6; perhaps TRBD1 as D (5 bases). Germline V CDR1 and CDR2: SSHAT, FNYEAQ (reference sequence). V lost 4 bases and J lost 0, with 10 bases in between. CDR3 size: 16 residues. The CDR3 DNA reads TGTGCCAGCAGCTCAGGGATCCACTCTGGGGCCAACGTCCTGACTTTC. This translates into CASSSGIHSGANVLTF.

The chain is built from TRBV10-3 and TRBJ2-7, with 8 bases that match TRBD2. J gave up 2 bases and V 10 bases, and 7 bases lay outside the gene matches. Germline assignment: CDR1 ENHRY and CDR2 SYGVKD. The CDR3 loop spans 13 amino acids. DNA for the CDR3: TGTGCCAGCCGCGCAGCGGGGGCCTACGAGCAGTACTTC. Translation: CASRAAGAYEQYF.